What follows are 10 T cell receptor beta chains derived from one specimen sequenced in a study. TCRdb reanalysed the 5' RACE reads using MiXCR and keeps one entry per CDR3 protein. The sample yields about 6,700 distinct CDR3 sequences, 45% to 65% seen once. What was sequenced was naive CD4+ T cells sorted from a lymph node. Subset defined: naive CD4+ T cells, CD4+CD45RA+CD25-. Receptor source: a female donor with breast cancer.

The chain carries TRBV6-1 and TRBJ2-5; D unclear. This CDR3 comprises 13 residues. V was cut by 2 bases and J by 1 base, with 5 bases left in between. The V gene's germline CDR1 is MNHNS and CDR2 SASEGT. Written as DNA, the CDR3 is TGTGCCAGCAGTGAAACGGTCCAAGAGACCCAGTACTTC. It translates to CASSETVQETQYF.

V is TRBV10-3 and J is TRBJ2-7, with 11 bases matching TRBD2. The trim removed 2 bases at V and 3 bases at J, leaving 9 bases unmatched. Germline values: CDR1 ENHRY, CDR2 SYGVKD. The CDR3 contains 17 residues. The CDR3 nucleotides read TGTGCCATCAGTGAGGCACCGGGACTAGCGGCATTCTACGAGCAGTACTTC. Translated, it gives CAISEAPGLAAFYEQYF.

J is TRBJ1-1 and V is TRBV10-3, with no clear D. Deletions cut 3 bases from V and 1 base from J, with 6 bases between. CDR3 size: 13 residues. Germline V gene lookup returns CDR1 ENHRY and CDR2 SYGVKD. The chain's CDR3 is CAISERQNTEAFF. The CDR3 DNA reads as TGTGCCATCAGTGAACGACAGAACACTGAAGCTTTCTTT.

Only a few counts were recorded for this clonotype. The gene calls are TRBV20-1 and TRBJ2-1, with D tentatively TRBD2 (5 bases). CDR1 and CDR2 (germline): DFQATT, SNEGSKA (reference sequence). CDR3 length: 14 residues. V lost 0 bases to trimming and J lost 9 bases, with 15 bases between them. CDR3 sequence reads: CSARDQSRGSEQFF. The CDR3, as DNA: TGCAGTGCTAGAGATCAGTCTAGAGGGAGTGAGCAGTTCTTC.

V is TRBV5-4 and J is TRBJ2-1, with a tentative D call TRBD1 (6 bases). CDR1 is SGHNT and CDR2 is YYREEE in the germline V gene (reference sequence). CDR3 length: 16 amino acids. V lost 0 bases to trimming and J lost 4 bases, with 14 bases between them. The DNA for the CDR3 is TGTGCCAGCAGCTTGGAACTAAGAGGGGGTTACAATGAGCAGTTCTTC. Protein product: CASSLELRGGYNEQFF.

The rearrangement uses TRBV5-1 and TRBJ2-5, with D hard to call. Trimming took off 2 bases at V and 1 base at J, with 0 bases between the two ends. The germline CDR1 and CDR2 sequences are SGHRS and YFSETQ. The CDR3 is made up of 11 amino acids. CDR3 residues: CASSFQETQYF. The CDR3 DNA reads TGCGCCAGCAGCTTCCAAGAGACCCAGTACTTC. Full variable domain (outside the CDR3, taken from reference TRBV5-1 and TRBJ2-5): KAGVTQTPRYLIKTRGQQVTLSCSPISGHRSVSWYQQTPGQGLQFLFEYFSETQRNKGNFPGRFSGRQFSNSRSEMNVSTLELGDSALYLCASSFQETQYFGPGTRLLVL.

The rearrangement links TRBV20-1 to TRBJ1-1; D is unresolved. V was cut by 6 bases and J by 0 bases, with 11 bases left in between. Germline values: CDR1 DFQATT, CDR2 SNEGSKA (reference sequence). The CDR3 is 13 amino acids. This CDR3 is CSASPQMNTEAFF. As DNA, the CDR3 is TGCAGTGCAAGCCCCCAGATGAACACTGAAGCTTTCTTT.

This clonotype is judged large. The J gene is TRBJ2-7, the V gene TRBV5-1; D remains unclear. Germline V lookup: CDR1 SGHRS, CDR2 YFSETQ. V was trimmed by 1 base and J by 0 bases, leaving 8 bases between them. This CDR3 is 14 amino acids long. CDR3 DNA sequence: TGCGCCAGCAGCTTGCGCAGCGACTCCTACGAGCAGTACTTC. This codes for CASSLRSDSYEQYF.

This chain joins TRBV29-1 and TRBJ1-1; D uncertain. The length of the CDR3 is 12 residues. The ends were cut back, 3 bases at V and 1 base at J, with 6 bases in the middle. CDR1 and CDR2 from the germline V gene are SQVTM and ANQGSEA. CDR3 protein: CSVEVTNTEAFF. The CDR3 DNA sequence: TGCAGCGTTGAGGTAACGAACACTGAAGCTTTCTTT.

The chain couples TRBV20-1 to TRBJ2-3; D may be TRBD2 (6 bases). This CDR3 is 16 amino acids long. Germline CDR1 reads DFQATT; CDR2 reads SNEGSKA (reference sequence). The V and J ends lost 6 bases and 2 bases respectively, with 21 bases between them. The CDR3 spells CSAPDPGSGHTDTQYF. For the CDR3, the DNA is TGCAGTGCCCCCGACCCAGGTAGCGGACACACAGATACGCAGTATTTT.